These 11 T cell receptor beta chains were sequenced from one sample in a study of T cells in women clearing cervical HPV infection. The repertoire was sequenced with immunoSEQ multiplex PCR; TCRdb's copy has only in-frame clones and lacks some. This sample's clone table lists more than 25,000 clones. The source material was blood buffy coat. Receptors originate from a woman between 18 and 69 years old with a cervical HPV16 infection that either progressed to CIN3+ or cleared (not recorded which).

About this clone: The CDR3 goes on 3 residues after the read ends, and that part is filled in from the germline J gene. V is TRBV19 and J is TRBJ1-4, with D perhaps TRBD1 (6 bases). The V gene lost 4 bases and the J gene lost 4 bases, with 10 bases spanning the gap. CDR3 length: 14 residues. Germline loops: CDR1 LNHDA, CDR2 SQIVND (reference sequence). CDR3 residues: CASSNRAINEKLFF. The sequenced part of the CDR3 DNA is TGTGCCAGTAGTAACAGGGCCATTAATGAAAAA.

The CDR3 bases that were read are TGTGCCAGCAGCCCATTCGACAGGCGAGACTATGGC. Protein product: CASSPFDRRDYG. The whole CDR3 sequence reads CASSPFDRRDYGYTF. The chain joins TRBV5-6 to TRBJ1-2; D possibly corresponds to TRBD1 (6 bases). The observed sequence ends 3 residues before the CDR3 terminus, with the missing tail filled in from the germline J gene. Between the trimmed V and J ends, which lost 4 bases and 3 bases, there was a span of 16 bases. The CDR3 contains 15 residues. Germline CDR1 reads SGHDT; CDR2 reads YYEEEE.

In the case of this clone: The sequenced fragment ends 3 residues before the CDR3 boundary, so the rest is inferred from the germline J gene. The V gene is TRBV6-4, the J gene TRBJ1-2; 8 nucleotides align to TRBD1. This CDR3 comprises 16 residues. CDR1 is MRHNA, CDR2 SNTAGT, per germline. The part of the CDR3 DNA that was read is TGTGCCAGCAGTGACTCCCCGGACAGGGTTTTAAGCGGC. Translated: CASSDSPDRVLSG. The CDR3 as a whole reads CASSDSPDRVLSGYTF.

As regards this clone: The observed sequence ends 3 residues before the CDR3 terminus, with the missing tail filled in from the germline J gene. V gene TRBV19 combines with J gene TRBJ2-3, with TRBD2 matching 10 bases. The CDR3 runs 15 residues. The germline V gene has CDR1 LNHDA and CDR2 SQIVND (reference sequence). The V segment lost 11 bases and the J segment 5 bases; nucleotides outside the gene matches: 13. The CDR3 DNA, read in part, is TGTGCCGGCCCCCGGGGCCAGCGGGAGGGAGATACG. This sequence encodes CAGPRGQREGDT. The full-length CDR3 reads as CAGPRGQREGDTQYF.

With regard to this clone: The CDR3 end lies 3 residues beyond the end of the read and is filled in from the germline J gene. This chain joins TRBV20-1 and TRBJ2-7; 8 nucleotides line up with TRBD2. Germline values: CDR1 DFQATT, CDR2 SNEGSKA (reference sequence). Trimming at V came to 1 base and at J to 4 bases, leaving 3 bases not matched to a gene. This CDR3 comprises 13 residues. The CDR3 DNA, read in part, is TGCAGTGCTAGAGGACTAGCGACTTACGAG. Encoded protein: CSARGLATYE. The complete CDR3 sequence is CSARGLATYEQYF.

Remarks on this clone: The CDR3 extends 3 residues past the end of the read, so its final part is completed from the germline J gene. The chain has TRBV30 and TRBJ1-5; D is undetermined. The V gene's germline CDR1 is GTSNPN and CDR2 SVGIG (reference sequence). The V end was cut by 0 bases, the J end by 8 bases, with 11 bases between. This CDR3 contains 13 residues. CDR3 DNA, as far as it was read: TGTGCCTGGAGTGTAACCGGGTGTGAGCCC. Translation gives CAWSVTGCEP. The entire CDR3 is CAWSVTGCEPQHF.

Worth noting for this clone: The sequence runs out 3 residues before the end of the CDR3; the remainder is reconstructed from the germline J gene. The V gene is TRBV2, the J gene TRBJ1-2; maybe TRBD1 (5 bases). The CDR3 is 14 residues long. The germline CDR1 and CDR2 sequences are SNHLY and FYNNEI. This CDR3 is CASFGRQKTYDYTF. The covered CDR3 bases are TGTGCCAGCTTCGGTAGACAGAAGACCTACGAC. The variable domain in full, with the rest retrieved from reference TRBV2 and TRBJ1-2, is EPEVTQTPSHQVTQMGQEVILRCVPISNHLYFYWYRQILGQKVEFLVSFYNNEISEKSEIFDDQFSVERPDGSNFTLKIRSTKLEDSAMYFCASFGRQKTYDYTFGSGTRLTVV.

As regards this clone: The DNA ends 3 residues before the CDR3 does, and the rest of the CDR3 is filled in from the germline J gene. The chain uses TRBV19 and TRBJ2-3; possible D gene TRBD2, 6 bases. CDR1 is LNHDA, CDR2 SQIVND, per germline (reference sequence). CDR3 size: 17 residues. V lost 8 bases and J lost 0, with 21 bases in between. The CDR3 bases that were read are TGTGCCAGTGAAACCCGCGGGGAAAAAGGTAGCACAGATACG. It is translated as CASETRGEKGSTDT. The whole CDR3 sequence is CASETRGEKGSTDTQYF.

Concerning this clone itself: Sequencing ends 3 residues short of the CDR3 end; the germline J gene provides the rest. V usage is TRBV6-1 and J usage is TRBJ1-4, with D possibly TRBD1 on 5 matching bases. Germline V gene sequence: CDR1 MNHNS, CDR2 SASEGT. Trimming cost V 2 bases and J 6 bases, with 13 bases left between them. CDR3 length: 15 amino acids. The CDR3 is CASSEQRGSHEKLFF. The sequenced CDR3 bases are TGTGCCAGCAGTGAACAGCGGGGGTCCCATGAAAAA.

CDR3 DNA (partial): TGTGCCAGCAGCCCAGACCCCGGTAGCCGTGAA. It translates to CASSPDPGSRE. The CDR3 in its entirety is CASSPDPGSREAFF. The chain combines TRBV7-7 with TRBJ1-1; D gene unclear. The sequence runs out 3 residues before the end of the CDR3; the remainder is reconstructed from the germline J gene. CDR1 is SSHAT, CDR2 FNYEAQ, per germline (reference sequence). The CDR3 loop spans 14 amino acids. V was trimmed by 5 bases and J by 7 bases, leaving 17 bases between them.

Worth noting for this clone: The read ends 3 residues shy of where the CDR3 ends; the end is completed using the germline J gene. This rearrangement joins TRBV7-9 to TRBJ1-2, with D perhaps matching TRBD1 (5 bases). The germline V gene encodes CDR1 SEHNR and CDR2 FQNEAQ (reference sequence). This CDR3 is 14 amino acids long. The CDR3 sequence is CASSLDGTPGGYTF. CDR3 bases read: TGTGCCAGCAGCCTGGACGGAACCCCAGGGGGC.